These 3 T cell receptor beta chains share one sample of origin, sequenced in a study of blood T cells in healthy people across ages. Through a sample-barcoded 5' primer and a J-beta primer mix, a second PCR was run for roughly 6 to 12 cycles. Each CDR3 protein gets one entry after TCRdb re-called the 5' RACE reads with MiXCR. This sample has hundreds of thousands of distinct CDR3 sequences, with around 54% found just once. The material sequenced was blood. The receptors were sampled from a man in his sixties in good health.

V and J are TRBV29-1 and TRBJ1-1; 9 bases map to TRBD1. The ends lost 4 bases at V and 1 base at J; junction bases unmatched: 7. The CDR3 spans 15 residues. Germline CDR1 reads SQVTM; CDR2 reads ANQGSEA. This CDR3 reads CSVGGTGGPNTEAFF. The CDR3 DNA sequence: TGCAGCGTTGGGGGAACAGGGGGCCCGAACACTGAAGCTTTCTTT.

This rearrangement joins TRBV20-1 to TRBJ1-1, with D possibly matching TRBD1 (6 bases). V shed 6 bases and J shed 10 bases, with 27 bases lying between them. Germline V gives CDR1 DFQATT, CDR2 SNEGSKA (reference sequence). This CDR3 comprises 15 residues. CDR3 protein: CSAPLPAGDPNSAFF. The CDR3 DNA is TGCAGTGCGCCCCTCCCCGCAGGGGACCCAAACTCAGCTTTCTTT.

This chain uses TRBV5-6 with TRBJ2-1; weak D call: TRBD2 (5 bases). V was clipped by 5 bases and J by 4 bases, with 19 bases between them. Per the germline V gene, CDR1 is SGHDT and CDR2 is YYEEEE. This CDR3 contains 16 residues. The CDR3 spells CASSSLWRYGYNEQFF. The CDR3 DNA follows: TGTGCCAGCAGTTCCCTCTGGAGGTATGGATACAATGAGCAGTTCTTC.